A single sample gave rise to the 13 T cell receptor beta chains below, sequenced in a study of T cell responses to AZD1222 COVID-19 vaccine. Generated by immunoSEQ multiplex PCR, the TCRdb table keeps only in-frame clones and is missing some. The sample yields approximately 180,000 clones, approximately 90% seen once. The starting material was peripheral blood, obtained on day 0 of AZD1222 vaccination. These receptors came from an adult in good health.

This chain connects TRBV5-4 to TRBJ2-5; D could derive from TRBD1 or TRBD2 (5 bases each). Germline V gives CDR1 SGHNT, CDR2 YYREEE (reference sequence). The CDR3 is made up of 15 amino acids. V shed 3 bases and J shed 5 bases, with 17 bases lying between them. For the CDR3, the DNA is TGTGCCAGCAGCTCCGCCTCAGAGGGGCGGGAGACCCAGTACTTC. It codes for CASSSASEGRETQYF.

CDR3 protein: CASSERPRGSGNTIYF. CDR3 DNA: TGTGCCAGCAGTGAACGTCCGAGAGGGTCTGGAAACACCATATATTTT. V gene TRBV6-1 combines with J gene TRBJ1-3; unclear D gene. V lost 2 bases to trimming and J lost 1 base, with 12 bases between them. This CDR3 has 16 amino acids. The germline gives CDR1 MNHNS, CDR2 SASEGT.

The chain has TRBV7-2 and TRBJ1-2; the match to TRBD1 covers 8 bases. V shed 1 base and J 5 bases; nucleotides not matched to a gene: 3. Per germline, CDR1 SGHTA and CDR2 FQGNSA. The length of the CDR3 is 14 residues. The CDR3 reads CASSLDRGTYGYTF. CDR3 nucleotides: TGTGCCAGCAGCTTAGACAGGGGGACTTATGGCTACACCTTC.

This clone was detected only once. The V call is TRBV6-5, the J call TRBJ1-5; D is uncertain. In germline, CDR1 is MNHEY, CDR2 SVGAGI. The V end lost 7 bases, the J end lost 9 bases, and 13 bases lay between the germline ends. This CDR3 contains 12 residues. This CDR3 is CASTTIPRPQHF. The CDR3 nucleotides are TGTGCCAGCACTACTATCCCCCGGCCCCAGCATTTT.

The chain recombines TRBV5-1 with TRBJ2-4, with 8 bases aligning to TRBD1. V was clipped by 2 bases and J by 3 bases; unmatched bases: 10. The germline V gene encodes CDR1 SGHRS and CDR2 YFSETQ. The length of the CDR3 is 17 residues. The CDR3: CASSFGQGAISKNIQYF. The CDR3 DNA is TGCGCCAGCAGCTTTGGGCAGGGGGCGATCAGCAAAAACATTCAGTACTTC.

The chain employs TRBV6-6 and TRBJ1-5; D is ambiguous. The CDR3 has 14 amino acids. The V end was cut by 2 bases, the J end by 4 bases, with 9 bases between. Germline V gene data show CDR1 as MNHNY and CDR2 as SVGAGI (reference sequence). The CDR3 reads CASSYGNGNQPQHF. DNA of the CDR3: TGTGCCAGCAGTTACGGGAACGGAAATCAGCCCCAGCATTTT.

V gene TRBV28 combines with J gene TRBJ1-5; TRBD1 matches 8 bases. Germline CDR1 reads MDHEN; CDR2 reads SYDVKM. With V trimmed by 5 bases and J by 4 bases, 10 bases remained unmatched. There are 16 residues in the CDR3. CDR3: CASSITLDRENQPQHF. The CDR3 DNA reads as TGTGCCAGCAGTATCACTTTGGACAGGGAAAATCAGCCCCAGCATTTT.

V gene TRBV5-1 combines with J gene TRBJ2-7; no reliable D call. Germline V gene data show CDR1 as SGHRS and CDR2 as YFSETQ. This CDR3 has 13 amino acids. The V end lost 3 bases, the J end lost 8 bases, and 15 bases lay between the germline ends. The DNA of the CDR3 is TGCGCCAGCAGCTCGCCCCAACCAGGTCAGCAGTACTTC. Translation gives CASSSPQPGQQYF. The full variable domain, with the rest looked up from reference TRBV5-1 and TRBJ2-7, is KAGVTQTPRYLIKTRGQQVTLSCSPISGHRSVSWYQQTPGQGLQFLFEYFSETQRNKGNFPGRFSGRQFSNSRSEMNVSTLELGDSALYLCASSSPQPGQQYFGPGTRLTVT.

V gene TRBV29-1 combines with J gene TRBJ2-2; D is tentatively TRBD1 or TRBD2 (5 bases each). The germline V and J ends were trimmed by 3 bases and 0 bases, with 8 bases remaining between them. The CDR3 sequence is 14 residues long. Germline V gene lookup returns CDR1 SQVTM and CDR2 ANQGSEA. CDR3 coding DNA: TGCAGCGTTGAGCGAGGGGCGAACACCGGGGAGCTGTTTTTT. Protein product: CSVERGANTGELFF.

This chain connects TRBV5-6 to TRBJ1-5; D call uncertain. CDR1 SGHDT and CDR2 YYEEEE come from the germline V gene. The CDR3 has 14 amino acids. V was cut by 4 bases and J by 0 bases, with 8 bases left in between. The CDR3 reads CASSSVISNQPQHF. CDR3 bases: TGTGCCAGCAGCAGTGTGATTAGCAATCAGCCCCAGCATTTT. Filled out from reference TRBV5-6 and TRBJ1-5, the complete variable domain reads DAGVTQSPTHLIKTRGQQVTLRCSPKSGHDTVSWYQQALGQGPQFIFQYYEEEERQRGNFPDRFSGHQFPNYSSELNVNALLLGDSALYLCASSSVISNQPQHFGDGTRLSIL.

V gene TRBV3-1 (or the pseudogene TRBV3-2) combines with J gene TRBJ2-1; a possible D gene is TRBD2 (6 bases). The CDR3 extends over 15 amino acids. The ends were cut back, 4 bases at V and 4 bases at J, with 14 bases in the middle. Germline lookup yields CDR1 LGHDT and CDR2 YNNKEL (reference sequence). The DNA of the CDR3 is TGTGCCAGCAGCCCCACGCGGGGCGGTTACAATGAGCAGTTCTTC. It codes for CASSPTRGGYNEQFF.

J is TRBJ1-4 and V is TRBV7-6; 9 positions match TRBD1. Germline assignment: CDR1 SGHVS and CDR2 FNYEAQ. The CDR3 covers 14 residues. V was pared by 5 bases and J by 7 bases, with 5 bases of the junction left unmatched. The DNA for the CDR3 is TGTGCCAGCAGCCCGGGACAGGGAACTGAAAAACTGTTTTTT. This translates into CASSPGQGTEKLFF.

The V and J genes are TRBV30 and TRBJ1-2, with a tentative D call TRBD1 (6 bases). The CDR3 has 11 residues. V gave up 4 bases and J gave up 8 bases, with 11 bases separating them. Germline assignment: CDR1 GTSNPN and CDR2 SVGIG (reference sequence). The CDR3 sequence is CAWNRVEGYTF. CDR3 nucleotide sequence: TGTGCCTGGAACAGGGTAGAAGGCTACACCTTC.